This section outlines one T cell receptor (beta chain) sequence together with its context. Its matching antigen is unknown. The time point is: week 35, safety follow-up. The study gave 300 ug of mutant IDH1 20-mer peptide per vaccine dose, with topical imiquimod. This specimen belongs to a study of a mutant IDH1 vaccine in newly diagnosed glioma. The overall study: Beginning 4-6 weeks after radiotherapy alone, or with temozolomide cycles, vaccination took place. Patients were pretreated with radiotherapy, temozolomide, or both, mostly both.

Data came from immunoSEQ multiplex PCR; TCRdb stores just in-frame clones and leaves some out. The sample gives over 60,000 clones, roughly four fifths of which show up once; 5% to 7% is in the top ten. Trimming removed 4 bases from V and 6 bases from J, with 18 bases in between. Germline CDR1 reads GTSNPN; CDR2 reads SVGIG (reference sequence). This CDR3 is 14 amino acids long. Here the sequenced sample was PBMCs, taken from a glioma patient whose treatment included an IDH1 peptide vaccine. The sequence was obtained from a man in his forties with glioma. The V gene is TRBV30, the J gene TRBJ1-1; no firm D call. CDR3 sequence: CAWNEDFRRSEAFF. The CDR3 DNA reads as TGTGCCTGGAACGAGGACTTTCGACGCTCTGAAGCTTTCTTT.